This record covers a single T cell receptor beta chain. Antigen unknown. The data stem from a study of graft-versus-host responses after intestinal transplantation. Study overall: As for transplant type, recipients had multivisceral, liver-intestinal, or isolated intestinal grafts. Once they had received anti-thymocyte globulin induction, all recipients took tacrolimus and steroids for approximately 3 years. Findings and caveats of the study: GvH clones appeared in recipient marrow, some first in ileum or blood.

The assay was immunoSEQ multiplex PCR, and TCRdb's table has in-frame clones only and misses some. The data contain tens of thousands of clones, around 77% of them singletons. CDR1 and CDR2 from the germline V gene are MNHEY and SMNVEV (reference sequence). This CDR3 has 10 amino acids. The V and J ends lost 8 bases and 3 bases respectively, with 5 bases between them. Graft tissue was processed to release intraepithelial and lamina propria lymphocytes. The material was ileum tissue, obtained 12 days after intestinal transplant. The genes are TRBV27 and TRBJ2-7; D is undetermined. This receptor was taken from a human patient who received an intestinal transplant, so some T cells may come from the graft donor. The CDR3, as DNA: TGTGCCAGCCCAAACTACGAGCAGTACTTC. This sequence encodes CASPNYEQYF.